This TCR beta chain originates from a study of T cell responses to AZD1222 COVID-19 vaccine. Assay: immunoSEQ multiplex PCR; the TCRdb copy retains only in-frame clones and omits some. The data contain 110,000 to 150,000 clones, around 90% of them singletons. Study-level results: When two AZD1222 doses had been given, Spike-specific TCR breadth and depth rose. Spike as a whole was targeted by vaccine-associated CD4 TCRs, dominant at 160-218 and 743-854. AZD1222 recipients seropositive at baseline numbered only five to seven. White British ancestry dominated among donors, who included more females, and clonal diversity was possibly underestimated.

Turning to this clone: Antigen unknown.

This CDR3 is built from 17 residues. Germline lookup yields CDR1 MNHEY and CDR2 SVGEGT. Trimming removed 0 bases from V and 0 bases from J, with 11 bases in between. This sequence was found in an adult in good health. Material: peripheral blood, obtained on day 0 of AZD1222 vaccination. V gene TRBV6-2 or TRBV6-3 combines with J gene TRBJ2-2; unclear D gene. CDR3 sequence reads: CASSYSGFRTNTGELFF. The DNA for the CDR3 is TGTGCCAGCAGTTACTCAGGTTTTCGCACGAACACCGGGGAGCTGTTTTTT.